This entry is about one T cell receptor beta chain. Germline V CDR1 and CDR2: MNHEY, SMNVEV (reference sequence). The CDR3 runs 14 residues. The V end lost 3 bases, the J end lost 0 bases, and 6 bases lay between the germline ends. This specimen belongs to a study of blood T cell repertoires in COVID-19. Overall study context: Collection of acute and convalescent COVID-19 samples took place in the United States, Italy and Spain. PBMCs, B-cell-depleted T cells, or T cells provided the cDNA or gDNA that made up the material.

Sequencing was performed with immunoSEQ multiplex PCR; in TCRdb, only in-frame clones are kept and a portion is missing. The repertoire holds 200,000 to 250,000 clones, with roughly 80% as singletons. The rearrangement joins TRBV27 to TRBJ1-5; D remains unclear. Sequencing was performed on peripheral blood. This sequence was found in a man younger than 40 with active or convalescent COVID-19. The CDR3 coding sequence is TGTGCCAGCAGTTTCGGTTCTAGCAATCAGCCCCAGCATTTT. Translating it yields CASSFGSSNQPQHF.